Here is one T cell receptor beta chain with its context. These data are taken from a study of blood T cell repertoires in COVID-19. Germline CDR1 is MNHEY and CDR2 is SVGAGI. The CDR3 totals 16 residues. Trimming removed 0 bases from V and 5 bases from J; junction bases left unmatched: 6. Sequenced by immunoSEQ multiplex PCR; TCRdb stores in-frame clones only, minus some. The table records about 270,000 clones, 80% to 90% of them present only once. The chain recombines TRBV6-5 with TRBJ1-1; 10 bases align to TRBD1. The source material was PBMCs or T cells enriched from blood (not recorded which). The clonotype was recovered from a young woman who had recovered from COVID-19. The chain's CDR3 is CASSYSGQGLGTEAFF. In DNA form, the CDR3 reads TGTGCCAGCAGTTACTCGGGACAGGGGTTAGGGACTGAAGCTTTCTTT.